These T cell receptor beta chains were read from a single sample in a study of blood T cell repertoires in COVID-19. TCRdb keeps only in-frame clones here, not all; method: immunoSEQ multiplex PCR. The table has a few hundred thousand clones, approximately 82% seen once. Source material: peripheral blood. The receptors here all came from a woman aged 45 to 65 with acute or convalescent COVID-19. Each CDR3 is given with its conserved first and last residue. The order of the fields is J gene, D gene, clone size, V gene, CDR3 DNA, CDR3 protein. D genes are given only for firm matches. The size entry is marked missing in some rows and otherwise reads once, few, many or a size class.

j_gene: TRBJ1-2; d_gene: TRBD1; abundance: .; v_gene: TRBV2; CDR3nt: TGTGCCAGCAATATACAGGGGGGGGACTATGGCTACACCTTC; CDR3aa: CASNIQGGDYGYTF
j_gene: TRBJ2-1; d_gene: TRBD2; abundance: .; v_gene: TRBV2; CDR3nt: TGTGCCAGCAGAAGGACTAGGTTTGGTGAGCAGTTCTTC; CDR3aa: CASRRTRFGEQFF
j_gene: TRBJ2-3; d_gene: .; abundance: .; v_gene: TRBV5-4; CDR3nt: TGTGCCAGCAGCTTGGGTGGCGGCAGCACAGATACGCAGTATTTT; CDR3aa: CASSLGGGSTDTQYF
j_gene: TRBJ1-1; d_gene: .; abundance: .; v_gene: TRBV14; CDR3nt: TGTGCCAGCAGCCACCTACAGGGTTCTGAAGCTTTCTTT; CDR3aa: CASSHLQGSEAFF
j_gene: TRBJ1-1; d_gene: .; abundance: .; v_gene: TRBV9; CDR3nt: TGTGCCAGCAGCGTCACAGGGTTGGGGACGAACACTGAAGCTTTCTTT; CDR3aa: CASSVTGLGTNTEAFF
j_gene: TRBJ1-1; d_gene: .; abundance: .; v_gene: TRBV4-1; CDR3nt: TGCGCCAGCAGTCGGGACACTGAAGCTTTCTTT; CDR3aa: CASSRDTEAFF
j_gene: TRBJ1-2; d_gene: .; abundance: .; v_gene: TRBV5-6; CDR3nt: TGTGCCAGCGGAAAGCCCCAGGTTGGAGGCTACACCTTC; CDR3aa: CASGKPQVGGYTF
j_gene: TRBJ1-1; d_gene: TRBD1; abundance: .; v_gene: TRBV7-3; CDR3nt: TGTGCCAGCAGCCATGGACAGGGGAACACTGAAGCTTTCTTT; CDR3aa: CASSHGQGNTEAFF
j_gene: TRBJ1-2; d_gene: .; abundance: .; v_gene: TRBV6-2/TRBV6-3; CDR3nt: TGTGCCAGCAGTAATCGGGACTATGGCTACACCTTC; CDR3aa: CASSNRDYGYTF
j_gene: TRBJ2-5; d_gene: .; abundance: .; v_gene: TRBV10-3; CDR3nt: TGTGCCATCAGTGAGTCGGGCAGGGTAGAGACCCAGTACTTC; CDR3aa: CAISESGRVETQYF
j_gene: TRBJ2-5; d_gene: TRBD1; abundance: .; v_gene: TRBV7-2; CDR3nt: TGTGCCAGCAGCTCCCGGACAGGCCAAGAGACCCAGTACTTC; CDR3aa: CASSSRTGQETQYF
j_gene: TRBJ2-3; d_gene: TRBD2; abundance: .; v_gene: TRBV24-1; CDR3nt: TGTGCCACTAGCGGGGGCGCAGATACGCAGTATTTT; CDR3aa: CATSGGADTQYF
j_gene: TRBJ2-5; d_gene: TRBD1; abundance: .; v_gene: TRBV6-2/TRBV6-3; CDR3nt: TGTGCCAGCAGCTTGGACAGGGGGCCACGAGAGACCCAGTACTTC; CDR3aa: CASSLDRGPRETQYF
j_gene: TRBJ1-2; d_gene: .; abundance: .; v_gene: TRBV25-1; CDR3nt: TGTGCCAGCACTGGCTCAGGGAACTATGGCTACACCTTC; CDR3aa: CASTGSGNYGYTF
j_gene: TRBJ2-1; d_gene: TRBD2; abundance: .; v_gene: TRBV11-2; CDR3nt: TGTGCCAGCAGTTCGACTAGCGGGAGGGCCCGGGAGCAGTTCTTC; CDR3aa: CASSSTSGRAREQFF
j_gene: TRBJ1-4; d_gene: .; abundance: once; v_gene: TRBV29-1; CDR3nt: TGCAGCGTTGAGGAGGTTGGGGAAAAACTGTTTTTT; CDR3aa: CSVEEVGEKLFF
j_gene: TRBJ2-5; d_gene: TRBD2; abundance: .; v_gene: TRBV10-3; CDR3nt: TGTGCCATCAGTGTAGAGCGGGACTCGCGGGAGGAGACCCAGTACTTC; CDR3aa: CAISVERDSREETQYF
j_gene: TRBJ2-3; d_gene: .; abundance: many; v_gene: TRBV5-1; CDR3nt: TGCGCCAGCAGCTTTGCCAGGGCGTACACAGATACGCAGTATTTT; CDR3aa: CASSFARAYTDTQYF
j_gene: TRBJ2-5; d_gene: .; abundance: .; v_gene: TRBV23-1; CDR3nt: TGCGCCAGCAGGTACGGCGGCGGGGAGACCCAGTACTTC; CDR3aa: CASRYGGGETQYF
j_gene: TRBJ2-5; d_gene: TRBD2; abundance: .; v_gene: TRBV6-5; CDR3nt: TGTGCCACGAGAAAAACTAGCGGGACTGAGACCCAGTACTTC; CDR3aa: CATRKTSGTETQYF
j_gene: TRBJ1-3; d_gene: .; abundance: few; v_gene: TRBV9; CDR3nt: TGTGCCAGCAGCCCGTGGGGGGAGTCCTCTGGAAACACCATATATTTT; CDR3aa: CASSPWGESSGNTIYF
j_gene: TRBJ2-1; d_gene: TRBD2; abundance: .; v_gene: TRBV18; CDR3nt: TGTGCCAGCTCACCCCTAGCGGGGGGGCCTAATGAGCAGTTCTTC; CDR3aa: CASSPLAGGPNEQFF
j_gene: TRBJ2-1; d_gene: TRBD2; abundance: .; v_gene: TRBV7-9; CDR3nt: TGTGCCAGCAGCTTAGGGGTGCGGGAGGTGTACTACAATGAGCAGTTCTTC; CDR3aa: CASSLGVREVYYNEQFF
j_gene: TRBJ2-1; d_gene: .; abundance: .; v_gene: TRBV11-2; CDR3nt: TGTGCCAGCAGCTTGCGGGCCAACAATGAGCAGTTCTTC; CDR3aa: CASSLRANNEQFF
j_gene: TRBJ1-2; d_gene: TRBD1; abundance: .; v_gene: TRBV6-5; CDR3nt: TGTGCCAGCAGTTACTCGAACAGGGGTTTTGGCTATGGCTACACCTTC; CDR3aa: CASSYSNRGFGYGYTF
j_gene: TRBJ2-1; d_gene: .; abundance: .; v_gene: TRBV4-3; CDR3nt: TGCGCCAGCAGCCAAGATCCCTATCTACCACCCCCGTTCTTC; CDR3aa: CASSQDPYLPPPFF
j_gene: TRBJ2-4; d_gene: TRBD2; abundance: .; v_gene: TRBV7-2; CDR3nt: TGTGCCAGCAGCTGGACTAGCGGGGGGGACTACCAGTACTTC; CDR3aa: CASSWTSGGDYQYF
j_gene: TRBJ2-1; d_gene: TRBD2; abundance: .; v_gene: TRBV7-2; CDR3nt: TGTGCCAGCAGCACCTGGAGGACTAGCGGGAGAAATGAGCAGTTCTTC; CDR3aa: CASSTWRTSGRNEQFF
j_gene: TRBJ2-1; d_gene: .; abundance: once; v_gene: TRBV21-1; CDR3nt: TGTGCCAGCTGCTTGGGGCGGGAGGACAATGAGCAGTTCTTC; CDR3aa: CASCLGREDNEQFF
j_gene: TRBJ1-1; d_gene: TRBD1; abundance: .; v_gene: TRBV18; CDR3nt: TGTGCCAGCTCACCCGGGACAGGGGGCTTGAGGGCTGAAGCTTTCTTT; CDR3aa: CASSPGTGGLRAEAFF
j_gene: TRBJ1-2; d_gene: .; abundance: .; v_gene: TRBV5-4; CDR3nt: TGTGCCACTATCGCCTTTCCTAACTATGGCTACACCTTC; CDR3aa: CATIAFPNYGYTF
j_gene: TRBJ1-1; d_gene: .; abundance: few; v_gene: TRBV14; CDR3nt: TGTGCCAGCAGCTCTACTTTGTTTAGGAACACTGAAGCTTTCTTT; CDR3aa: CASSSTLFRNTEAFF
j_gene: TRBJ1-1; d_gene: .; abundance: .; v_gene: TRBV7-9; CDR3nt: TGTGCCAGCAGCTTTGACAGGACGAACACTGAAGCTTTCTTT; CDR3aa: CASSFDRTNTEAFF
j_gene: TRBJ2-1; d_gene: .; abundance: .; v_gene: TRBV7-9; CDR3nt: TGTGCCAGCAGCTCAGGGCTTGAGCAGTTCTTC; CDR3aa: CASSSGLEQFF
j_gene: TRBJ2-4; d_gene: .; abundance: .; v_gene: TRBV7-3; CDR3nt: TGTGCCAGCAGCCGTGACGGGTCTGGGGCCAAAAACATTCAGTACTTC; CDR3aa: CASSRDGSGAKNIQYF
j_gene: TRBJ1-5; d_gene: .; abundance: .; v_gene: TRBV27; CDR3nt: TGTGCCAGCAGGAGGACCGCGGGTCAGCCCCAGCATTTT; CDR3aa: CASRRTAGQPQHF
j_gene: TRBJ2-1; d_gene: TRBD2; abundance: .; v_gene: TRBV7-2; CDR3nt: TGTGCCAGCAGCCCCCTAGCGGGATACAATGAGCAGTTCTTC; CDR3aa: CASSPLAGYNEQFF
j_gene: TRBJ1-2; d_gene: TRBD1; abundance: .; v_gene: TRBV5-5; CDR3nt: TGTGCCAGCAGCTCCGGGACAGGGGGGATCGGCACCTTC; CDR3aa: CASSSGTGGIGTF
j_gene: TRBJ1-1; d_gene: TRBD1; abundance: .; v_gene: TRBV2; CDR3nt: TGTGCCAGCAGGAGGACAGGGGGCGCAGGCACTGAAGCTTTCTTT; CDR3aa: CASRRTGGAGTEAFF
j_gene: TRBJ2-5; d_gene: TRBD2; abundance: .; v_gene: TRBV7-2; CDR3nt: TGTGCCAGCAGCGTGACTAGCGCGTTGGGAGAGACCCAGTACTTC; CDR3aa: CASSVTSALGETQYF
j_gene: TRBJ2-3; d_gene: .; abundance: .; v_gene: TRBV5-6; CDR3nt: TGTGCCAGCAGCTTGGGGGCCAGACCCCCAGATACGCAGTATTTT; CDR3aa: CASSLGARPPDTQYF
j_gene: TRBJ2-7; d_gene: TRBD2; abundance: .; v_gene: TRBV10-2; CDR3nt: TGCGCCAGCAGTGAGTCAGGAGTTAGCGGGAGGGCCGAGCAGTACTTC; CDR3aa: CASSESGVSGRAEQYF
j_gene: TRBJ2-3; d_gene: TRBD1; abundance: .; v_gene: TRBV18; CDR3nt: TGTGCCAGCTCACCACGACAATCCGGGACAGGGGTGCAGTATTTT; CDR3aa: CASSPRQSGTGVQYF
j_gene: TRBJ1-1; d_gene: TRBD1; abundance: .; v_gene: TRBV27; CDR3nt: TGTGCCAGCAGCAAGGGGACAGATCCGGACACTGAAGCTTTCTTT; CDR3aa: CASSKGTDPDTEAFF
j_gene: TRBJ2-1; d_gene: TRBD2; abundance: .; v_gene: TRBV30; CDR3nt: TGTGCCTGGAGGGACACCGGGACTAGCGGGTTAGAGCAGTTCTTC; CDR3aa: CAWRDTGTSGLEQFF
j_gene: TRBJ2-1; d_gene: .; abundance: .; v_gene: TRBV2; CDR3nt: TGTGCCAGCAGTCCGATAGCGATCAATGAGCAGTTCTTC; CDR3aa: CASSPIAINEQFF
j_gene: TRBJ1-4; d_gene: .; abundance: .; v_gene: TRBV30; CDR3nt: TGTGCCTGGAGTGGTAAAGCGATGTGGGAAAAACTGTTTTTT; CDR3aa: CAWSGKAMWEKLFF
j_gene: TRBJ1-2; d_gene: .; abundance: .; v_gene: TRBV28; CDR3nt: TGTGCCAGCACCCAACTGGGTATGGGCACCTTCGCCTTC; CDR3aa: CASTQLGMGTFAF
j_gene: TRBJ2-7; d_gene: TRBD1; abundance: .; v_gene: TRBV5-4; CDR3nt: TGTGCCAGCAGCGACCGACAGGGTTCGGACGAGCAGTACTTC; CDR3aa: CASSDRQGSDEQYF
j_gene: TRBJ1-3; d_gene: .; abundance: once; v_gene: TRBV9; CDR3nt: TGTGCCAGCAGCGGATCGGGGACATACGGGAACACCATATATTTT; CDR3aa: CASSGSGTYGNTIYF
j_gene: TRBJ2-3; d_gene: .; abundance: once; v_gene: TRBV7-2; CDR3nt: TGTGCCAGCAGGGCGGCAACAGATACGCAGTATTTT; CDR3aa: CASRAATDTQYF